The sequence of this T cell receptor beta chain was determined in a study of blood T cell repertoires in COVID-19. The V and J ends lost 1 base and 8 bases respectively, with 12 bases between them. The V gene's germline CDR1 is LGHNA and CDR2 YNFKEQ. The CDR3 sequence is 14 residues long. This clone was recorded only once. Assay used: immunoSEQ multiplex PCR; TCRdb lists only in-frame clones, some missing. The sample consists of under 200,000 clones, roughly 90% of them appearing once. This sequence was found in a man over 45 with acute or convalescent COVID-19. The chain carries TRBV4-2 and TRBJ2-1, with D tentatively TRBD2 (6 bases). The sequencing sample was made of peripheral blood. CDR3: CASSQGVEGYEQFF. Written as DNA, the CDR3 is TGTGCCAGCAGCCAAGGTGTGGAGGGGTATGAGCAGTTCTTC.